These 20 T cell receptor beta chains were all obtained from the same sample, sequenced in a study of STAT5B mutations in CD4+ large granular lymphocyte leukemia. Some clones are missing from TCRdb's copy, which holds only in-frame ones; the method was immunoSEQ multiplex PCR. The table includes approximately 33,000 clones, more than 70% detected once. Sequenced input: CD4+ T cells from blood buffy coats. These receptors came from a human donor in good health.

This chain links TRBV7-9 with TRBJ2-7; 8 nucleotides match TRBD1. The ends lost 2 bases at V and 4 bases at J; junction bases unmatched: 13. The CDR3 is 17 amino acids. Looked up from germline, CDR1 is SEHNR and CDR2 is FQNEAQ (reference sequence). Here the CDR3 DNA reads TGTGCCAGCAGCTTACTCCGGTTGGGGCAGGGGGCGTACGAGCAGTACTTC. Amino acid sequence: CASSLLRLGQGAYEQYF. Together with reference TRBV7-9 and TRBJ2-7, the CDR3 gives the full variable domain: DTGVSQNPRHKITKRGQNVTFRCDPISEHNRLYWYRQTLGQGPEFLTYFQNEAQLEKSRLLSDRFSAERPKGSFSTLEIQRTEQGDSAMYLCASSLLRLGQGAYEQYFGPGTRLTVT.

V usage is TRBV19 and J usage is TRBJ1-2; 7 bases map to TRBD1. Trimming cost V 6 bases and J 6 bases; bases outside gene matches: 7. The CDR3 has 13 residues. CDR1 and CDR2 from the germline V gene are LNHDA and SQIVND (reference sequence). The CDR3 spells CASSKQGFHGYTF. CDR3 sequence (DNA): TGTGCCAGTAGCAAACAGGGGTTCCATGGCTACACCTTC.

The rearrangement links TRBV6-6 to TRBJ2-1; no definite D call. Deletions cut 7 bases from V and 5 bases from J, with 15 bases between. This CDR3 contains 14 residues. The V gene's germline CDR1 is MNHNY and CDR2 SVGAGI (reference sequence). This CDR3 is CASTGNRLNNEQFF. CDR3 coding DNA: TGTGCCAGCACTGGTAATAGGCTGAACAATGAGCAGTTCTTC.

The chain links TRBV7-6 to TRBJ2-2, with 9 bases lining up with TRBD1. This CDR3 is built from 15 residues. Germline V gene lookup returns CDR1 SGHVS and CDR2 FNYEAQ. V lost 5 bases, J lost 2 bases, and 3 bases stayed unmatched. This CDR3 is CASSLTGGNTGELFF. DNA for the CDR3: TGTGCCAGCAGCCTGACAGGGGGAAACACCGGGGAGCTGTTTTTT.

The rearrangement joins TRBV19 to TRBJ1-1, with D possibly TRBD1 on 6 matching bases. The length of the CDR3 is 14 residues. Trimming removed 5 bases at V and 1 base at J, with 11 bases between. Germline V gene sequence: CDR1 LNHDA, CDR2 SQIVND (reference sequence). The CDR3 region has the DNA TGTGCCAGTAGTCGGACAGTTCAGAACACTGAAGCTTTCTTT. The encoded protein is CASSRTVQNTEAFF.

The chain joins TRBV19 to TRBJ2-2; a weak D match, TRBD2 (6 bases). Trimming took 3 bases from V and 7 from J, leaving 12 bases between them. This CDR3 has 14 residues. Germline loops: CDR1 LNHDA, CDR2 SQIVND (reference sequence). The CDR3 DNA is TGTGCCAGTAGTATTGGTGTGGAGGGCGGGGAGCTGTTTTTT. It yields the protein CASSIGVEGGELFF. Combining the CDR3 with reference TRBV19 and TRBJ2-2 gives the whole variable domain DGGITQSPKYLFRKEGQNVTLSCEQNLNHDAMYWYRQDPGQGLRLIYYSQIVNDFQKGDIAEGYSVSREKKESFPLTVTSAQKNPTAFYLCASSIGVEGGELFFGEGSRLTVL.

V is TRBV5-5 and J is TRBJ2-5; 8 bases are a match to TRBD2. Germline V lookup: CDR1 SGHKS, CDR2 YYEKEE (reference sequence). CDR3 size: 15 residues. J was trimmed by 5 bases and V by 1 base; bases with no gene match: 7. The CDR3 nucleotides are TGTGCCAGCAGCTTGAATACCCGCGGGGGGGAGACCCAGTACTTC. Its protein product is CASSLNTRGGETQYF.

The DNA of the CDR3 is TGTGCCAGCAGCTTACGACTAGCGGGGGGGCAAGAGACCCAGTACTTC. Translated, it gives CASSLRLAGGQETQYF. This chain connects TRBV11-2 to TRBJ2-5; 14 bases fit TRBD2. Looked up from germline, CDR1 is SGHAT and CDR2 is FQNNGV. Trimming took 2 bases from V and 2 from J; bases not matched to a gene: 1. The CDR3 spans 16 residues.

The V call is TRBV10-2, the J call TRBJ2-3; 7 positions agree with TRBD1. Germline V lookup: CDR1 WSHSY, CDR2 SAAADI. There are 12 residues in the CDR3. The trim removed 9 bases at V and 2 bases at J, leaving 2 bases unmatched. CDR3 sequence: CASGTATDTQYF. CDR3 coding DNA: TGCGCCAGTGGGACAGCCACAGATACGCAGTATTTT.

This chain connects TRBV7-8 to TRBJ1-1; D call uncertain. CDR1 and CDR2 (germline): SGHVS, FQNEAQ. This CDR3 has 14 residues. Trimming removed 2 bases at V and 4 bases at J, with 11 bases between. This CDR3 reads CASSLWGMGTEAFF. In DNA, the CDR3 is TGTGCCAGCAGCTTATGGGGTATGGGCACTGAAGCTTTCTTT. The full variable domain, its missing parts supplied by reference TRBV7-8 and TRBJ1-1, is GAGVSQSPRYKVAKRGQDVALRCDPISGHVSLFWYQQALGQGPEFLTYFQNEAQLDKSGLPSDRFFAERPEGSVSTLKIQRTQQEDSAVYLCASSLWGMGTEAFFGQGTRLTVV.

The V and J genes are TRBV9 and TRBJ2-2, with 7 bases lining up with TRBD1. CDR3 length: 14 residues. Germline CDR1 SGDLS, CDR2 YYNGEE. The J segment lost 6 bases and the V segment lost 3 bases, leaving 5 bases of the junction unmatched. The CDR3 here is CASSDIQGSGELFF. The DNA for the CDR3 is TGTGCCAGCAGCGATATACAGGGGTCCGGGGAGCTGTTTTTT. Complete variable domain (other parts from reference TRBV9 and TRBJ2-2): DSGVTQTPKHLITATGQRVTLRCSPRSGDLSVYWYQQSLDQGLQFLIQYYNGEERAKGNILERFSAQQFPDLHSELNLSSLELGDSALYFCASSDIQGSGELFFGEGSRLTVL.

This chain connects TRBV7-9 to TRBJ2-7; D possibly corresponds to TRBD1 (5 bases). Looked up from germline, CDR1 is SEHNR and CDR2 is FQNEAQ (reference sequence). Trimming shortened V by 5 bases and J by 2 bases, and 13 bases separated the two germline ends. The CDR3 is made up of 14 amino acids. The CDR3 nucleotides read TGTGCCAGCAGCCTCTCCCAGGGTCCCTACGAGCAGTACTTC. This translates into CASSLSQGPYEQYF. The full variable domain, rest sourced from reference TRBV7-9 and TRBJ2-7, is DTGVSQNPRHKITKRGQNVTFRCDPISEHNRLYWYRQTLGQGPEFLTYFQNEAQLEKSRLLSDRFSAERPKGSFSTLEIQRTEQGDSAMYLCASSLSQGPYEQYFGPGTRLTVT.

CDR3 bases: TGTGCCAGCAGTGAAACAGGGTCCCATCAGCCCCAGCATTTT. Amino acid sequence: CASSETGSHQPQHF. The chain combines TRBV6-1 with TRBJ1-5, with D perhaps matching TRBD1 (6 bases). The CDR3 is 14 residues long. With 2 bases removed from V and 5 bases from J, the gap between germline ends came to 10 bases. Germline assignment: CDR1 MNHNS and CDR2 SASEGT.

The genes are TRBV10-1 and TRBJ2-7; D tentatively fits TRBD1 or TRBD2 (6 bases each). CDR1 is WNHNN and CDR2 is SYGVQD in the germline V gene (reference sequence). Between the trimmed V and J ends, which lost 6 bases and 2 bases, there was a span of 20 bases. There are 16 residues in the CDR3. The CDR3, as DNA: TGCGCCAGCAGCAGTGATACGGGGGCCGGGACCTACGAGCAGTACTTC. This codes for CASSSDTGAGTYEQYF.

This clone was seen more than once but under ten times. The sample contains more than one DNA sequence encoding this CDR3. The chain recombines TRBV20-1 with TRBJ2-5; D is undetermined. The CDR3 sequence is 11 residues long. Germline V gives CDR1 DFQATT, CDR2 SNEGSKA (reference sequence). Trimming removed 2 bases from V and 1 base from J, with 2 bases in between. The CDR3 DNA sequence: TGCAGTGCTAGACCCCAAGAGACCCAGTACTTC. Translating it yields CSARPQETQYF.

This clone appeared once. The V and J genes are TRBV7-8 and TRBJ2-1, with 9 bases fitting TRBD2. This CDR3 is built from 17 residues. Germline V gives CDR1 SGHVS, CDR2 FQNEAQ. Germline trimming cut 3 bases from V and 8 bases from J; bases unmatched to any gene: 14. The CDR3 loop reads CASSFEREDSPIDEQFF. CDR3 in DNA: TGTGCCAGCAGCTTTGAGCGGGAGGACTCTCCAATTGATGAGCAGTTCTTC.

The chain joins TRBV14 to TRBJ2-2; D possibly corresponds to TRBD2 (5 bases). Trimming took off 2 bases at V and 1 base at J, with 14 bases between the two ends. The V gene's germline CDR1 is SGHDN and CDR2 FVKESK. This CDR3 spans 17 amino acids. CDR3 DNA: TGTGCCAGCAGCCAACTTCTGTCTAGCCGGAACACCGGGGAGCTGTTTTTT. It translates to CASSQLLSSRNTGELFF. The entire variable domain, with the rest obtained from reference TRBV14 and TRBJ2-2, is as follows: EAGVTQFPSHSVIEKGQTVTLRCDPISGHDNLYWYRRVMGKEIKFLLHFVKESKQDESGMPNNRFLAERTGGTYSTLKVQPAELEDSGVYFCASSQLLSSRNTGELFFGEGSRLTVL.

The rearrangement joins TRBV6-1 to TRBJ2-3, with 8 nucleotides matching TRBD2. The V segment lost 7 bases and the J segment 5 bases; nucleotides outside the gene matches: 2. Germline values: CDR1 MNHNS, CDR2 SASEGT. The CDR3 consists of 12 residues. Here the CDR3 DNA reads TGTGCCAGCACCGGGGGGGGAGATACGCAGTATTTT. Translated: CASTGGGDTQYF.

This clone was seen only once. The chain is built from TRBV14 and TRBJ2-7; no definite D call. CDR3 length equals 15 residues. The V and J ends lost 4 bases and 2 bases respectively, with 15 bases between them. Germline-derived CDR1 and CDR2 are SGHDN and FVKESK. The CDR3 sequence is CASSPRSTAPYEQYF. In DNA form, the CDR3 reads TGTGCCAGCAGCCCACGGAGTACCGCTCCCTACGAGCAGTACTTC.

The sample holds one count of this clone. The chain couples TRBV7-2 to TRBJ2-7, with D possibly TRBD1 on 6 matching bases. Per the germline V gene, CDR1 is SGHTA and CDR2 is FQGNSA. Trimming cost V 1 base and J 1 base, with 14 bases left between them. The CDR3 is made up of 16 amino acids. The CDR3: CASSLGMTGTSYEQYF. Here the CDR3 DNA reads TGTGCCAGCAGCTTAGGAATGACAGGCACTTCCTACGAGCAGTACTTC.